This TCR beta chain appears in the sequencing data of a study of cytomegalovirus exposure and HLA in healthy donors (dated by TCRdb to about 2017). For context, the study as a whole: A later analysis indicated that the 90 to 150 validation repertoires were generated on the platform also employed for the 700 or so repertoires of the first cohort. The aim of the study was to test whether cataloging public T cell receptors could identify signatures of past pathogen exposure. Along with the approximately 700-subject first cohort, a separate validation cohort of over a hundred different subjects was used. High-throughput TCR immunosequencing, statistical association of individual TCRs with disease status, and machine learning were combined to predict cytomegalovirus infection status.

The library came from the immunoSEQ multiplex PCR assay. The study's processing was this. To diagnose cytomegalovirus status from the catalog of TCR beta chain sequences, a statistical classification framework was built. The clones in this table, taken by TCRdb from immuneACCESS, are in-frame only. Not every clone is retained; where verified, under half of the shortfall comes from an unresolved V gene, and the cause of the rest is unknown. For V, J and clone size, that table is used; D and trimming come from the DNA. Across this sample there are 220,000 or so clones, with roughly 83% seen only once. The biggest ten clones account for roughly 5.7% of the sample. Beyond this particular receptor, the publication reports: In vitro tests confirmed that three of the cytomegalovirus-associated TCR beta chains recognize cytomegalovirus antigens. The authors suggested that the approach could potentially be generalized to other disease states and immunological phenotypes. The classifier was reported to diagnose cytomegalovirus status with high specificity and sensitivity in both the original cohort and the validation cohort. Most TCR sequences were observed very rarely across donors, whereas some public TCRs were present in many individuals. Of the cluster scores, 85% to 95% were above 0 in a later analysis, which found that TCRs clustered in the first cohort also tended to co-occur in the approximately 110 validation repertoires. The study listed over 150 TCR beta chains as associated with cytomegalovirus. A later analysis lacked HLA typing for the validation cohort, so it scored co-occurrence in that cohort across all 110 or so repertoires.

This clone was counted between two and nine times. What this receptor recognizes is not known. Per-base quality was not reported, and no clone a single base away is much larger than it. The donors belonged to the validation cohort of about 120 subjects, which was separate from the approximately 700-subject first cohort. The specimen sequenced was PBMCs. The sequence derives from a young woman in good health and CMV-seronegative.

DNA sequence: TGTGCCAGCAGCTTACTCAGGGAGCTGTTTTTT. Its protein is CASSLLRELFF. This sequence uses TRBV7-9 and TRBJ2-2; the D gene is not confidently resolved. CDR1 SEHNR and CDR2 FQNEAQ are derived from the germline V gene (reference sequence). V sheds 2 bases and J sheds 9 bases, leaving 4 bases between their ends. Including cysteine and phenylalanine, the CDR3 has 11 amino acids. Just CDR3 DNA is preserved here, 33 bases in frame from base 1.